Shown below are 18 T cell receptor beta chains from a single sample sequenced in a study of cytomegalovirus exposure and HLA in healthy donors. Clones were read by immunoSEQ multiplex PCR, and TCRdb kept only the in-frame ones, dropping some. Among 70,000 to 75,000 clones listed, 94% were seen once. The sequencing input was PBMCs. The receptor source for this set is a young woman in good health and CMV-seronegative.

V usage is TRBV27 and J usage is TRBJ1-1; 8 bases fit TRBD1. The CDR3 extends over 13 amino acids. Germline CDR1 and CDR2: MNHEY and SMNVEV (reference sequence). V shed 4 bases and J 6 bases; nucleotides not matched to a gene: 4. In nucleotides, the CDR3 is TGTGCCAGCAGTTACAGGGGGAGGGCTGAAGCTTTCTTT. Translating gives CASSYRGRAEAFF.

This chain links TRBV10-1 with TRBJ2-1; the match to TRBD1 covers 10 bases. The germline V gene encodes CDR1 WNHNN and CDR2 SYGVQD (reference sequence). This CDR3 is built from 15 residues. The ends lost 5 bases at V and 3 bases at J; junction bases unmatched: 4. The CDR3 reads CASSSGTGVYNEQFF. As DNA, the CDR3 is TGCGCCAGCAGTAGCGGGACAGGGGTCTACAATGAGCAGTTCTTC.

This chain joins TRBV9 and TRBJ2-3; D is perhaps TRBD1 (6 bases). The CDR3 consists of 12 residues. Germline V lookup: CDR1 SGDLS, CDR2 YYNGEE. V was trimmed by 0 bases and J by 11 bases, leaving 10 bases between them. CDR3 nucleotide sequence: TGTGCCAGCAGCGTAGTAGGGGGTGTGCAGTATTTT. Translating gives CASSVVGGVQYF.

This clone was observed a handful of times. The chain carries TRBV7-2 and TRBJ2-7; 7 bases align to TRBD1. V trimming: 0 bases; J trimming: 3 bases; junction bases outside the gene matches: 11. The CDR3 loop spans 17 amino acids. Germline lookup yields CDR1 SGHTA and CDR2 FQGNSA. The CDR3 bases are TGTGCCAGCAGCTTAGCGCTTCAGGGGGAGTGGGGCTACGAGCAGTACTTC. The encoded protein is CASSLALQGEWGYEQYF. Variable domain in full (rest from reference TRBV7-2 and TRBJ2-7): GAGVSQSPSNKVTEKGKDVELRCDPISGHTALYWYRQSLGQGLEFLIYFQGNSAPDKSGLPSDRFSAERTGGSVSTLTIQRTQQEDSAVYLCASSLALQGEWGYEQYFGPGTRLTVT.

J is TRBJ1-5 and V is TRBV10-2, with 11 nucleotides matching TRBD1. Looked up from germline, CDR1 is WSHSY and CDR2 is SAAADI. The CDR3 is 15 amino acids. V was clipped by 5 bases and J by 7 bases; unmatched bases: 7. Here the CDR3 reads CASSPGQGETQPQHF. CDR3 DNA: TGCGCCAGCAGTCCGGGACAGGGGGAAACCCAGCCCCAGCATTTT.

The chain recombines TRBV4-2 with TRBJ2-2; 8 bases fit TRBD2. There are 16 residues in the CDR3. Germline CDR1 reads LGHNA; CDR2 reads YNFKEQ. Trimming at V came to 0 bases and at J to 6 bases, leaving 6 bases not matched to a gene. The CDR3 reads CASSQDDGSGAGELFF. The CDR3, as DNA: TGTGCCAGCAGCCAAGACGATGGTAGCGGGGCCGGGGAGCTGTTTTTT.

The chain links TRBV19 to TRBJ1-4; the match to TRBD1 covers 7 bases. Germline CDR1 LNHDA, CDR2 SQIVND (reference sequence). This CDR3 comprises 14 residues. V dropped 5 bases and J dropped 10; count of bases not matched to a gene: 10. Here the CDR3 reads CASSPIGTASKLFF. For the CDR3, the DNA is TGTGCCAGTAGTCCAATTGGGACAGCGTCAAAACTGTTTTTT.

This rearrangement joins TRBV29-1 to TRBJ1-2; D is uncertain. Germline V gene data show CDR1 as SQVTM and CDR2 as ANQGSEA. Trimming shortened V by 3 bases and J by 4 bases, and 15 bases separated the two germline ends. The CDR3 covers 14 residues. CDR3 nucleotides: TGCAGCGTTGATCAGGCAGCCACCCTCTATGGCTACACCTTC. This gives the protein CSVDQAATLYGYTF.

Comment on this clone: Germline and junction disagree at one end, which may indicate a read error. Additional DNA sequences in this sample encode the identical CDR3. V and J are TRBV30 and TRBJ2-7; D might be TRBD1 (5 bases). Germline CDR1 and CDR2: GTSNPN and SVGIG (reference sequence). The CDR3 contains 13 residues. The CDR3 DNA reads TGTGCCTGGAGTGTACTTAGGGGTTACGAGCAATACTTC. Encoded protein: CAWSVLRGYEQYF. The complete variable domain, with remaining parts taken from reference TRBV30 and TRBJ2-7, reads SQTIHQWPATLVQPVGSPLSLECTVEGTSNPNLYWYRQAAGRGLQLLFYSVGIGQISSEVPQNLSASRPQDRQFILSSKKLLLSDSGFYLCAWSVLRGYEQYFGPGTRLTVT.

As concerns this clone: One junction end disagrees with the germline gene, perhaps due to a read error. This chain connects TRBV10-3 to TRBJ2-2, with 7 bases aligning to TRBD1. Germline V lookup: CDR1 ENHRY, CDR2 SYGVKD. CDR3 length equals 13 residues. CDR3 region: CAISEGGAGGLFF. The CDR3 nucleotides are TGTGCCATCAGTGAGGGCGGAGCAGGGGGGCTGTTTTTT.

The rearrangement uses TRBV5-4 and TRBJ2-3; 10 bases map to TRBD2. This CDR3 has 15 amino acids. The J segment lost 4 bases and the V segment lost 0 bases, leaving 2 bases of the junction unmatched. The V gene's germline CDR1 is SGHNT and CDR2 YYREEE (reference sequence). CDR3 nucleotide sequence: TGTGCCAGCAGCTTGGTAGGACTAGCGGCAGATACGCAGTATTTT. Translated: CASSLVGLAADTQYF.

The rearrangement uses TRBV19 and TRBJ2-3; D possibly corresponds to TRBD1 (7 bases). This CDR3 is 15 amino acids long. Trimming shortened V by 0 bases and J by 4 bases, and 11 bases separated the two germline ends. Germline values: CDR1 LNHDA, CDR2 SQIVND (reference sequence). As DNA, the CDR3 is TGTGCCAGTAGTATAGATGGAGGGGGCCCAGATACGCAGTATTTT. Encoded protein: CASSIDGGGPDTQYF.

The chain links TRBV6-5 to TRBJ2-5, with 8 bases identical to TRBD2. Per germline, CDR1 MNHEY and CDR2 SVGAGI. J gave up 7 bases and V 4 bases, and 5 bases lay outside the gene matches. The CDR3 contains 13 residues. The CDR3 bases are TGTGCCAGCAGTTCCCCGGGACTAGGGACCCAGTACTTC. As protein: CASSSPGLGTQYF.

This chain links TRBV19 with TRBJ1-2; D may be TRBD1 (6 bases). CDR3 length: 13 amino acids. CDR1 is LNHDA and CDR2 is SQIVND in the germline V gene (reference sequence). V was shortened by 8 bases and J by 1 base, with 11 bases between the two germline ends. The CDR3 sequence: CASSYRDNYGYTF. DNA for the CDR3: TGTGCCAGTTCTTACAGGGATAACTATGGCTACACCTTC. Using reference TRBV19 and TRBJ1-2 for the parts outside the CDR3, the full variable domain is DGGITQSPKYLFRKEGQNVTLSCEQNLNHDAMYWYRQDPGQGLRLIYYSQIVNDFQKGDIAEGYSVSREKKESFPLTVTSAQKNPTAFYLCASSYRDNYGYTFGSGTRLTVV.

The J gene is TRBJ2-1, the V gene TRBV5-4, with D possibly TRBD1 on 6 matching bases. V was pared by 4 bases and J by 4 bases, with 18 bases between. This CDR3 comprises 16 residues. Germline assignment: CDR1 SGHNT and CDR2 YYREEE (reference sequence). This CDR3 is CASSGQGGEGYNEQFF. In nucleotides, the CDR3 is TGTGCCAGCAGCGGCCAAGGGGGAGAGGGTTACAATGAGCAGTTCTTC.

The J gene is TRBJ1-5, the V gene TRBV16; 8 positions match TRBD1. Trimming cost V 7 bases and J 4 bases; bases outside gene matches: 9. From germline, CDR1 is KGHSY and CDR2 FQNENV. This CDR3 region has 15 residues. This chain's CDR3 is CASTRTWTGNQPQHF. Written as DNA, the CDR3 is TGTGCCAGCACCAGAACATGGACAGGGAATCAGCCCCAGCATTTT. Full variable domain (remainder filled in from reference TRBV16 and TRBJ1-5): GEEVAQTPKHLVRGEGQKAKLYCAPIKGHSYVFWYQQVLKNEFKFLISFQNENVFDETGMPKERFSAKCLPNSPCSLEIQATKLEDSAVYFCASTRTWTGNQPQHFGDGTRLSIL.

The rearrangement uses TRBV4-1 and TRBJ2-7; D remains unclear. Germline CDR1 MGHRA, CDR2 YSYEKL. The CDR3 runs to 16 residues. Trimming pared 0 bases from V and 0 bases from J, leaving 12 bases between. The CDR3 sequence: CASSQDQASSSYEQYF. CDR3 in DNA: TGCGCCAGCAGCCAAGATCAGGCGAGCTCCTCCTACGAGCAGTACTTC.

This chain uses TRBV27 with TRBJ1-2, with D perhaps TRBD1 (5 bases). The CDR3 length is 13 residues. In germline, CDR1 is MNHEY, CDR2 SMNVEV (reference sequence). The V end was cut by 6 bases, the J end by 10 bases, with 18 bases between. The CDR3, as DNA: TGTGCCAGCAGCCCTAGGGGAAGTACCTTCTACACCTTC. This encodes CASSPRGSTFYTF.